This T cell receptor beta chain was identified during a study of blood T cells in healthy people across ages. This clonotype was detected ten times or more. The use of a sample-barcoded 5' primer and a J-beta primer mix characterized a second PCR of roughly 6 to 11 cycles. TCRdb re-derived calls from the 5' RACE reads in MiXCR, one entry per CDR3 protein. Here the sample spans roughly 730,000 distinct CDR3 sequences, 56% being singletons. The TCR sequence derives from a man in his forties or fifties in good health. The sample comprised blood.

This CDR3 is CASSLDYWQGPYGYTF. The CDR3 DNA follows: TGTGCCAGCAGCTTAGATTATTGGCAGGGCCCCTATGGCTACACCTTC. The rearrangement links TRBV11-2 to TRBJ1-2; D is possibly TRBD1 (5 bases). Germline CDR1 reads SGHAT; CDR2 reads FQNNGV. CDR3 length: 16 amino acids. Trimming left V 0 bases short and J 4 bases short, with 15 bases between.